The T cell receptor beta chain under discussion was sequenced for a study of blood T cell repertoires in COVID-19. As for the study in general: Acute and convalescent COVID-19 specimens originated in the United States, Italy and Spain.

Germline values: CDR1 SGHTA, CDR2 FQGTGA. Trimming left V 5 bases short and J 2 bases short, with 15 bases between. This CDR3 has 16 amino acids. Methods used by the authors: Scientists estimated how many nucleated cells there were by amplifying reference gene primers. Here immunoSEQ multiplex PCR was the method, and the copy in TCRdb shows in-frame clones only, minus some. V and J calls and clone size come straight from that table; D and trimming were deduced from the DNA. The table lists 150,000 to 200,000 clones, approximately 82% of them singletons. This sequence was found in a human donor with acute or convalescent COVID-19. The donor label of this sample is uncertain. The V and J genes are TRBV7-3 and TRBJ2-2; perhaps TRBD2 as D (6 bases). The sequenced material came from peripheral blood. CDR3 nucleotide sequence: TGTGCCAGCAGCCTTACAAGGGGAGGAAACACCGGGGAGCTGTTTTTT. It specifies CASSLTRGGNTGELFF.